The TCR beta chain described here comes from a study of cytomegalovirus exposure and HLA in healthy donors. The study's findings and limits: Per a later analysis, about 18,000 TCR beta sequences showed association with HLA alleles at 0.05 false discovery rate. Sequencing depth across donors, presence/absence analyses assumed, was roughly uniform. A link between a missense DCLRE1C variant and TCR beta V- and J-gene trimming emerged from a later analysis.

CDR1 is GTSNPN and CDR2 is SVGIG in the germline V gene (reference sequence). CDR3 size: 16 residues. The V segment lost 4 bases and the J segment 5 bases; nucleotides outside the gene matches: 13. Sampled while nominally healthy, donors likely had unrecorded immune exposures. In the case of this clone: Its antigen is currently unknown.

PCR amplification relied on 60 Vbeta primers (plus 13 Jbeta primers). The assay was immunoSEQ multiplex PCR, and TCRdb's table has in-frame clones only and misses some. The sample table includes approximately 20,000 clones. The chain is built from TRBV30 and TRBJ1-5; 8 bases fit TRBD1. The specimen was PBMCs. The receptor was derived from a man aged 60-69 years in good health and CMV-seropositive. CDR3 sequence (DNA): TGTGCCTGGACCGCCGGGGGCAGGGGGCGAGATCAGCCCCAGCATTTT. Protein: CAWTAGGRGRDQPQHF.